This TCR beta chain originates from a study of post-analysis software for immune sequencing data. The wider study: Courses of disease covered relapsing-remitting, secondary progressive and progressive-relapsing multiple sclerosis. Points from the study as a whole: Included in a set of roughly 5 TRBV segments more frequent in patients than controls were TRBV5-6, TRBV5-1 and TRBV20-1.

CDR1 is ENHRY, CDR2 SYGVKD, per germline. V was cut by 7 bases and J by 7 bases, with 17 bases left in between. The CDR3 sequence is 15 residues long. Researchers reported that TCR beta cDNA libraries carried unique molecular identifiers. Via MiXCR, TCRdb re-called the PCR reads, giving one row per CDR3 protein. The data show a few hundred thousand distinct CDR3 sequences, with less than 35% seen just once and under 15% held by the top ten. This clonotype showed up just a few times. Its matching antigen is unknown. The sequence came from a girl between 10 and 17 years old with multiple sclerosis. Sequencing was performed on blood. The rearrangement links TRBV10-3 to TRBJ1-6, with no clear D. CDR3 sequence reads: CAINHKGPRNSPLHF. The CDR3 region has the DNA TGTGCCATCAATCACAAGGGTCCGAGGAATTCACCCCTCCACTTT.